Listed here is a single T cell receptor (beta chain). Its matching antigen is unknown. TCRdb keeps only in-frame clones here, not all; method: immunoSEQ multiplex PCR. The table shows over 150,000 clones, with 85% to 90% occurring only once. The data stem from a study of cytomegalovirus exposure and HLA in healthy donors. Whole-study findings and limits: In vitro assays verified that three CMV-associated chains recognized CMV antigens specifically. For cytomegalovirus status, the classifier reportedly gave diagnoses with high specificity and sensitivity.

The CDR3 is 19 amino acids. Per the germline V gene, CDR1 is MDHEN and CDR2 is SYDVKM. V lost 3 bases and J lost 0, with 21 bases in between. The chain carries TRBV28 and TRBJ1-5; D call uncertain. This clonotype was obtained from a human donor in good health. Sample: PBMCs. Here the CDR3 DNA reads TGTGCCAGCAGTTTCTTAACCAGTGGGTATGAGGATAGCAATCAGCCCCAGCATTTT. It is translated as CASSFLTSGYEDSNQPQHF.